Listed below are T cell receptor beta chains from one sample, sequenced in a study of neoadjuvant anti-PD-1 for oral cavity cancer. This table comes from immunoSEQ multiplex PCR, and its TCRdb copy is limited to in-frame clones, with some not included. The sample carries 8,000 or so clones, around three fifths recorded once. Source: PBMCs, taken after nivolumab (anti-PD-1) treatment. Receptor source: a person aged 35 to 85 with oral cavity squamous cell carcinoma. The CDR3 runs from the conserved cysteine through the conserved F or W. D genes are given only for firm matches. Size values are once, few and many counts, or a class for expanded clones, and some rows have none.

>TRBV7-9|TRBJ1-2|-|-
CASQGGNYGYTF
TGTGCCAGCCAGGGTGGCAACTATGGCTACACCTTC
>TRBV7-9|TRBJ1-1|-|-
CASSVGRALNTEAFF
TGTGCCAGCAGCGTAGGCCGGGCTTTGAACACTGAAGCTTTCTTT
>TRBV11-1|TRBJ2-2|-|-
CASSLQGRGDTGELFF
TGTGCCAGCAGCTTACAGGGGCGCGGAGACACCGGGGAGCTGTTTTTT
>TRBV9|TRBJ1-2|TRBD1|once
CASSVVPGGSGYTF
TGTGCCAGCAGCGTAGTCCCAGGGGGCAGTGGCTACACCTTC
>TRBV6-5|TRBJ1-4|-|-
CASSFTGVSTNEKLFF
TGTGCCAGCAGTTTTACCGGGGTATCAACTAATGAAAAACTGTTTTTT
>TRBV27|TRBJ1-5|-|few
CASSRAGDQPQHF
TGTGCCAGCAGTCGGGCAGGGGATCAGCCCCAGCATTTT
>TRBV19|TRBJ1-5|TRBD1|few
CASRRDRDGSNQPQHF
TGTGCCAGTAGACGGGACAGGGATGGCAGCAATCAGCCCCAGCATTTT
>TRBV5-1|TRBJ2-1|TRBD2|-
CASSLEASGGVQFF
TGCGCCAGCAGCTTGGAGGCTAGCGGGGGGGTGCAGTTCTTC
>TRBV30|TRBJ2-5|TRBD2|-
CAWTLAGGNMKTQYF
TGTGCCTGGACACTAGCGGGGGGGAATATGAAGACCCAGTACTTC
>TRBV4-2|TRBJ2-7|-|few
CASSQELGPPYEQYF
TGTGCCAGCAGCCAAGAGCTAGGCCCTCCCTACGAGCAGTACTTC
>TRBV7-9|TRBJ1-1|-|-
CASSLGGRTDTEAFF
TGTGCCAGCAGCTTAGGGGGGAGGACCGACACTGAAGCTTTCTTT
>TRBV4-3|TRBJ2-2|-|-
CASSQAGTFTGELFF
TGCGCCAGCAGCCAAGCGGGAACTTTCACCGGGGAGCTGTTTTTT
>TRBV5-1|TRBJ2-3|TRBD2|once
CASSSGLAGGLDTQYF
TGCGCCAGCAGCTCGGGACTAGCGGGGGGCTTGGATACGCAGTATTTT
>TRBV9|TRBJ2-2|TRBD1|-
CASSATTGLNTGELFF
TGTGCCAGCAGCGCCACGACAGGGTTGAACACCGGGGAGCTGTTTTTT
>TRBV7-8|TRBJ2-3|TRBD2|once
CASSLVNPGLAVADTQYF
TGTGCCAGCAGCTTAGTCAACCCGGGACTAGCGGTCGCAGATACGCAGTATTTT
>TRBV7-9|TRBJ2-6|-|few
CASSLDGQGVGVLTF
TGTGCCAGCAGCTTAGATGGGCAGGGTGTAGGCGTCCTGACTTTC
>TRBV4-3|TRBJ1-3|-|-
CASSQDILRGGNTIYF
TGCGCCAGCAGCCAAGATATTCTGAGGGGTGGAAACACCATATATTTT
>TRBV9|TRBJ1-1|TRBD1|-
CASSVEGAGTEAFF
TGTGCCAGCAGCGTCGAGGGGGCGGGTACTGAAGCTTTCTTT
>TRBV6-1|TRBJ1-1|-|-
CASSEGTGVTSEAFF
TGTGCCAGCAGTGAAGGTACAGGAGTAACCTCCGAAGCTTTCTTT
>TRBV27|TRBJ1-3|-|-
CASSLDSGNTIYF
TGTGCCAGCAGTTTGGACAGTGGAAACACCATATATTTT